This is a list of T cell receptor beta chains from one sample in a study of metastatic and nonmetastatic thyroid tumors. TCRdb re-analyzed the PCR reads through MiXCR. The data show 40,000 or so clones, more than 25% seen once. The sample comprised blood. The receptor set was obtained from a female donor with papillary thyroid cancer or a benign thyroid nodule (not recorded which). Some clones in this sample may be carry-over from other donors' samples. Both conserved end residues are part of each CDR3. D genes are given only for firm matches. The listing skips clone size in some rows; elsewhere it reads once, few, many or a size class.

clone_size cdr3_length d_call j_call v_call cdr3_aa cdr3_nt
few 14 TRBD1 TRBJ1-5 TRBV28 CASQDRGRNQPQHF TGTGCCAGCCAAGACAGGGGGCGCAATCAGCCCCAGCATTTT
. 15 . TRBJ1-1 TRBV28 CASTPESGLNTESFF TGTGCCAGCACCCCCGAGAGTGGCCTGAACACTGAATCTTTCTTT
many 14 . TRBJ1-2 TRBV28 CASSRPEVGYGYTF TGTGCCAGCAGTCGTCCGGAAGTAGGCTATGGCTACACCTTC
. 15 . TRBJ2-2 TRBV4-1 CASSHTRAGTGELFF TGCGCCAGCAGCCACACCCGGGCCGGTACCGGGGAGCTGTTTTTT
. 15 . TRBJ2-6 TRBV30 CAWSSGMAGVNVLTF TGTGCCTGGAGTTCAGGGATGGCTGGTGTCAACGTCCTGACTTTC
. 15 . TRBJ1-5 TRBV7-2 CASSLVGGFNQPQHF TGTGCCAGCAGCTTAGTCGGGGGGTTCAATCAGCCCCAGCATTTT
. 14 . TRBJ2-7 TRBV7-2 CASSLAGRSYEQYF TGTGCCAGCAGCCTCGCCGGGCGGTCCTACGAGCAGTACTTC
many 17 TRBD2 TRBJ2-5 TRBV9 CASSVVPSGGCRKTQYF TGTGCCAGCAGCGTAGTTCCTAGCGGGGGCTGTAGAAAGACCCAGTACTTC
few 11 . TRBJ2-5 TRBV20-1 CSAQHQETQYF TGCAGTGCACAACATCAAGAGACCCAGTACTTC
. 19 . TRBJ2-1 TRBV11-3 CASSLGWTPEGGSYNEQFF TGTGCCAGCAGCTTAGGGTGGACGCCCGAGGGGGGCTCCTACAATGAGCAGTTCTTC
. 17 . TRBJ2-2 TRBV6-1 CASSDTTSWSLYGELFF TGTGCCAGCAGTGACACGACTAGTTGGAGCCTTTACGGGGAGCTGTTTTTT
. 12 . TRBJ1-2 TRBV6-1 CATKGLIYGYTF TGTGCCACCAAGGGACTTATCTATGGCTACACCTTC
. 11 . TRBJ1-1 TRBV20-1 CSAWANTESFF TGCAGTGCTTGGGCGAACACTGAATCTTTCTTT
. 15 . TRBJ2-3 TRBV4-3 CASSPFQGGADTQYF TGCGCCAGCAGCCCATTTCAGGGGGGGGCGGATACGCAGTATTTT
few 13 . TRBJ2-7 TRBV28 CASSLGQAYYQYF TGTGCCAGCAGTTTAGGACAAGCCTACTATCAGTACTTC
few 15 . TRBJ2-7 TRBV27 CASSLSPADIYEQYF TGTGCCAGCAGTTTATCCCCCGCGGACATCTACGAGCAGTACTTC
. 14 . TRBJ1-6 TRBV6-1 CASSDRGENSPLHF TGTGCCAGCAGTGACAGGGGCGAAAATTCACCCCTCCACTTT
many 14 . TRBJ1-1 TRBV20-1 CSARYSGMNTEAFF TGCAGTGCTAGATACTCAGGGATGAACACTGAAGCTTTCTTT
. 14 . TRBJ1-6 TRBV19 CASSHRGPNSPLHF TGTGCCAGTAGTCATCGGGGACCGAATTCACCCCTCCACTTT
many 16 TRBD2 TRBJ2-5 TRBV7-2 CASSSFSGGGQETQYF TGTGCCAGCAGCTCTTTTAGCGGGGGAGGCCAAGAGACCCAGTACTTC
. 15 TRBD1 TRBJ2-7 TRBV28 CASSLSGTGLDEQYF TGTGCCAGCAGTTTATCCGGGACAGGGCTCGACGAGCAGTACTTC
. 13 . TRBJ2-1 TRBV6-1 CASSEKAEGEQFF TGTGCCAGCAGTGAAAAGGCAGAAGGTGAGCAGTTCTTC
many 21 TRBD2 TRBJ2-1 TRBV19 CASSIDLARAGGNPLYNEQFF TGTGCCAGTAGTATAGATCTCGCCAGAGCGGGGGGCAACCCCCTCTACAATGAGCAGTTCTTC
. 16 TRBD1 TRBJ1-2 TRBV6-6 CASSYLRTGGSYGYTF TGTGCCAGCAGTTACCTGCGGACAGGGGGGTCCTATGGCTACACCTTC
many 13 . TRBJ1-4 TRBV30 CAWSVRADEKLFF TGTGCCTGGAGTGTACGGGCAGATGAAAAACTGTTTTTT
. 16 . TRBJ1-1 TRBV30 CASQVPVGTGNTEAFF TGTGCCTCCCAGGTTCCCGTCGGGACGGGGAACACTGAAGCTTTCTTT
many 15 TRBD1 TRBJ1-4 TRBV20-1 CSARKGALTNEKLFF TGCAGTGCTAGAAAGGGGGCTTTAACTAATGAAAAACTGTTTTTT
. 14 TRBD1 TRBJ1-1 TRBV19 CASSFMTGQTEAFF TGTGCCAGTAGTTTTATGACAGGGCAAACTGAAGCTTTCTTT
many 16 TRBD2 TRBJ2-1 TRBV20-1 CSAPRGLAGGYNEQFF TGCAGTGCTCCTCGGGGACTAGCGGGGGGTTACAATGAGCAGTTCTTC
many 12 . TRBJ1-5 TRBV29-1 CSAADSNQPQHF TGCAGCGCCGCAGATAGCAATCAGCCCCAGCATTTT
. 15 TRBD2 TRBJ2-7 TRBV9 CASSLGGYRRYEQYF TGTGCCAGCAGCCTGGGGGGGTACAGACGCTACGAGCAGTACTTC
. 13 . TRBJ1-6 TRBV6-4 CASSDSGGSPLHF TGTGCCAGCAGTGACTCGGGGGGTTCACCCCTCCACTTT
. 20 TRBD2 TRBJ2-1 TRBV25-1 CASQRLAGGIFRISYNEQFF TGTGCCAGCCAGCGACTAGCGGGAGGGATTTTCCGGATATCCTACAATGAGCAGTTCTTC
many 14 TRBD2 TRBJ2-5 TRBV9 CASSVVAGGETQYF TGTGCCAGCAGCGTAGTAGCGGGGGGGGAGACCCAGTACTTC
many 16 . TRBJ1-3 TRBV5-4 CASSSGLPISGNTIYF TGTGCCAGCAGCTCGGGACTCCCCATCTCTGGAAACACCATATATTTT
many 15 . TRBJ2-3 TRBV15 CATSRGTSPTDTQYF TGTGCCACCAGCAGAGGGACTTCCCCCACAGATACGCAGTATTTT
many 15 TRBD2 TRBJ2-2 TRBV24-1 CATSSSGVNTGELFF TGTGCCACCAGTTCTAGCGGAGTTAACACCGGGGAGCTGTTTTTT